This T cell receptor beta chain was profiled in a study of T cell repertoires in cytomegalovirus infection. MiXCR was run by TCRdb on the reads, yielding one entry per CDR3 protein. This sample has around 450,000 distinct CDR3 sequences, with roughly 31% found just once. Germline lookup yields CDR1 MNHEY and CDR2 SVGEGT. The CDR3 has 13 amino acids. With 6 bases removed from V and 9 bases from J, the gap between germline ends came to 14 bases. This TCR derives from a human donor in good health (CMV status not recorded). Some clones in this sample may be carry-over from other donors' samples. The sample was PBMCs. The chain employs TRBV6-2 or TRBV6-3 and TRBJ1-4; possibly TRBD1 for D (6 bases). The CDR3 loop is CASRTQGTKKLFF. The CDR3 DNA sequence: TGTGCCAGCAGAACCCAAGGGACAAAAAAACTGTTTTTT.